A selection of T cell receptor beta chains follows, all from one sample in a study of cytomegalovirus exposure and HLA in healthy donors. The method was immunoSEQ multiplex PCR; TCRdb's version includes in-frame clones alone and lacks a portion of them. The sample lists approximately 100,000 clones, under 65% occurring once. Sequenced sample: PBMCs. The receptors shown here come from a man in his 60s in good health and CMV-seronegative. The CDR3 runs from the conserved cysteine through the conserved F or W. D genes are given only for firm matches.

d_call j_call v_call cdr3_length cdr3_aa
. TRBJ2-7 TRBV25-1 14 CASSGGLYLDEQYF
TRBD1 TRBJ1-5 TRBV4-1 18 CASSHKGETGTSNQPQHF
TRBD2 TRBJ2-2 TRBV18 16 CASSPRLAGVTGELFF
TRBD2 TRBJ2-1 TRBV30 14 CAWSPLAVSNEQFF
. TRBJ2-2 TRBV7-2 17 CASSLSVRQANTGELFF
. TRBJ2-1 TRBV27 13 CASSLSSVNEQFF
. TRBJ1-4 TRBV5-6 13 CASSLRGIVELFF
TRBD1 TRBJ1-2 TRBV29-1 15 CSVYVGYRGGYGYTF
. TRBJ1-1 TRBV18 15 CASSPAQGLNTEAFF
TRBD1 TRBJ1-2 TRBV5-1 13 CASSEGQPYGYTF
. TRBJ2-5 TRBV11-3 15 CASSLVSLTQETQYF
. TRBJ2-1 TRBV9 13 CASSVNSYNEQFF
. TRBJ2-4 TRBV5-4 15 CASSIGGVAKNIQYF
TRBD2 TRBJ2-3 TRBV28 15 CASSPVAGGADTQYF
. TRBJ1-1 TRBV30 12 CAWSAGGTEAFF
TRBD1 TRBJ2-2 TRBV6-4 16 CASRQSQGANTGELFF
TRBD2 TRBJ2-3 TRBV30 14 CAWSGTSGGDTQYF
TRBD2 TRBJ2-1 TRBV6-4 15 CASSESGGAGNEQFF
TRBD1 TRBJ2-7 TRBV27 15 CASSLTGGASYEQYF
. TRBJ2-1 TRBV18 15 CASSETAITYNEQFF
. TRBJ2-2 TRBV7-8 16 CASSRGGAADTGELFF
. TRBJ2-5 TRBV18 13 CATTKGLGETQYF
. TRBJ2-5 TRBV27 13 CASSLRSQETQYF
TRBD2 TRBJ2-1 TRBV27 15 CASSLARGRAYEQFF
. TRBJ1-1 TRBV6-1 13 CASSQVENTEAFF
. TRBJ2-3 TRBV7-9 12 CASGNTADTQYF
TRBD1 TRBJ2-1 TRBV5-1 15 CASSLGGTGIDEQFF
TRBD2 TRBJ2-3 TRBV19 16 CASSTPPAGIADTQYF
TRBD1 TRBJ1-3 TRBV29-1 15 CSVDGTGSSGNTIYF
. TRBJ1-4 TRBV28 13 CASSLIQDEKLFF
TRBD1 TRBJ2-3 TRBV29-1 13 CSGGQGGPATQYF
. . TRBV6-5 13 CASSYRDSYEQYF
TRBD1 TRBJ1-6 TRBV2 14 CASSSGTAYSPLHF
TRBD2 TRBJ2-1 TRBV30 14 CAWIRGSAYNEQFF
. TRBJ2-5 TRBV7-9 13 CSSSYQGSRTQYF
TRBD2 TRBJ2-7 TRBV5-3 16 CARSLAGGPPSYEQYF
TRBD2 TRBJ2-2 TRBV7-2 14 CASSRGGVVGELFF
. TRBJ1-1 TRBV9 13 CASSLQGFTEAFF
. TRBJ1-3 TRBV7-2 17 CASSPAGTPSSGNTIYF
. TRBJ2-1 TRBV2 17 CASSEIEGWSSYNEQFF
. TRBJ1-5 TRBV6-5 11 CASGDNQPQHF
. TRBJ1-5 TRBV7-6 15 CASSSDTYSNQPQHF
TRBD2 TRBJ2-5 TRBV7-3 16 CASSSLGPGLAATQYF
. TRBJ2-1 TRBV5-1 14 CASSLDSAYNEQFF
. TRBJ1-2 TRBV13 13 CASSLAGDYGYTF
. TRBJ2-1 TRBV5-4 13 CASSLDRADEQFF
. TRBJ1-1 TRBV18 15 CASSPQATGNTEAFF